This T cell receptor (beta chain) was obtained from a study of control samples from healthy donors and cancer patients (dated by TCRdb to about 2020). Comment on this clone: Its antigen is unknown. No base quality information exists; no much larger clone differs at one position.

The library relied on the immunoSEQ multiplex PCR assay. The source is immuneACCESS, and TCRdb retained only in-frame sequences with V and J called. Part of the clones is not carried over; for the studies checked, unresolved V genes explain less than half of this, and the remainder is unexplained. The sample data list about 140,000 clones, and more than 85% of these were observed just once. The leading ten clones occupy 3% to 3.5% of the sample. V lost 1 base and J lost 0 bases; the stretch between them is 14 bases long. From the cysteine up to the phenylalanine, the CDR3 has a length of 18 residues. Only the CDR3 DNA stays, 54 bases, in frame from base 1. Sequences SGHRS (CDR1) and YFSETQ (CDR2) are obtained from the germline V gene.

The origin of this receptor is a man aged 30 to 45 in good health. The chain is made from TRBV5-1 and TRBJ2-6; the D region may be TRBD1 or TRBD2, each matching 5 bases equally. Sequences were obtained from blood. The nucleotides read TGCGCCAGCAGCTTGTGGGTGGGGGATCCCTCTGGGGCCAACGTCCTGACTTTC. Its protein is CASSLWVGDPSGANVLTF.